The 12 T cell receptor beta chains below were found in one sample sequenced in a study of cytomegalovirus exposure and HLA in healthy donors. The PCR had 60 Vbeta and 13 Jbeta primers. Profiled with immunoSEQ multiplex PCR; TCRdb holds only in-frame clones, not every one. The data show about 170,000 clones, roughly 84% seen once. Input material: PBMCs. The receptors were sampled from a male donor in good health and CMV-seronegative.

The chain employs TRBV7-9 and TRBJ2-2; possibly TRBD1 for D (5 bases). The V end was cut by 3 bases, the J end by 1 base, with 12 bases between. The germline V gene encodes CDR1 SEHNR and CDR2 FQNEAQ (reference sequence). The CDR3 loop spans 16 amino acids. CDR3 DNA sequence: TGTGCCAGCAGCTTGCGTCAGGGCAGGAACACCGGGGAGCTGTTTTTT. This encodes CASSLRQGRNTGELFF.

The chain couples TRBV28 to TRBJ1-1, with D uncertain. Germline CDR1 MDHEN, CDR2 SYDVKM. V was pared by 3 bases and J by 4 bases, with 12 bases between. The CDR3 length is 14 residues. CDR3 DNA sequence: TGTGCCAGCAGTTTCGTGGGCTTGGGCACTGAAGCTTTCTTT. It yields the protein CASSFVGLGTEAFF.

The CDR3 reads CASSHPAAGNYGYTF. CDR3 DNA sequence: TGTGCCAGCAGCCACCCCGCGGCAGGGAACTATGGCTACACCTTC. The V and J genes are TRBV28 and TRBJ1-2; D might be TRBD1 (5 bases). V gave up 6 bases and J gave up 2 bases, with 16 bases separating them. The CDR3 contains 15 residues. In germline, CDR1 is MDHEN, CDR2 SYDVKM.

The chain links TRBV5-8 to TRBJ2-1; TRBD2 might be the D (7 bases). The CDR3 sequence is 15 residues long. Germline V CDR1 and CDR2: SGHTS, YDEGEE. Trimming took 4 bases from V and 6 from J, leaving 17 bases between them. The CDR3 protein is CASSRNGGRSNEQFF. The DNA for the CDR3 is TGTGCCAGCAGCAGGAACGGGGGGCGAAGCAATGAGCAGTTCTTC.

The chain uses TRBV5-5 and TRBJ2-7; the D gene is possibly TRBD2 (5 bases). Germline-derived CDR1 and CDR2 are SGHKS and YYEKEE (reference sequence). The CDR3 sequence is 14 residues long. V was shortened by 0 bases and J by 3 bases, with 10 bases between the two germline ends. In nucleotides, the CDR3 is TGTGCCAGCAGCTTGGAACGTCGGGACTACGAGCAGTACTTC. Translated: CASSLERRDYEQYF.

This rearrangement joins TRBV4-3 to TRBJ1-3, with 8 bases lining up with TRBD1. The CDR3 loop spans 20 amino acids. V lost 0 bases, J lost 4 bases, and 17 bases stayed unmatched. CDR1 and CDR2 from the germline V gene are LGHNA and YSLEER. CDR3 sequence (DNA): TGCGCCAGCAGCCAAGATCCCCTAAATGCGGCAGGGGGCGAGGGAAACACCATATATTTT. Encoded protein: CASSQDPLNAAGGEGNTIYF.

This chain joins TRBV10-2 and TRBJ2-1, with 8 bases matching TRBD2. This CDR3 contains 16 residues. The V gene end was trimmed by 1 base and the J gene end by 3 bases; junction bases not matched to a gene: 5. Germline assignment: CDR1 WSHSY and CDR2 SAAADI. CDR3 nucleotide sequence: TGCGCCAGCAGTGAGTATGGACTAGCCATCTACAATGAGCAGTTCTTC. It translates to CASSEYGLAIYNEQFF.

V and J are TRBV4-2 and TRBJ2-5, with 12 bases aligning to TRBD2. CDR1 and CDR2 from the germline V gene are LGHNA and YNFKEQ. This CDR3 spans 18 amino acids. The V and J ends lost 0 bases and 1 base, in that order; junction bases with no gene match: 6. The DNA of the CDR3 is TGTGCCAGCAGCCAAGAGGGGCTAGCGGGGGGGCTCCAAGAGACCCAGTACTTC. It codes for CASSQEGLAGGLQETQYF.

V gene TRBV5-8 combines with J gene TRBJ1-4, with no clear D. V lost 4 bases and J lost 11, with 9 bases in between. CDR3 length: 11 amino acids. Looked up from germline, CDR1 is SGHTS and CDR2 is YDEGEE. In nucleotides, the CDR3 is TGTGCCAGCAGCCCGTCCCGTAAACTGTTTTTT. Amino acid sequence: CASSPSRKLFF.

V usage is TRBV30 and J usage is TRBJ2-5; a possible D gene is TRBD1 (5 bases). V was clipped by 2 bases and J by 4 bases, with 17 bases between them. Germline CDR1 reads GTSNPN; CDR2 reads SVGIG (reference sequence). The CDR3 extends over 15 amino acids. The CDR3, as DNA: TGTGCCTGGAGTACAGGTGCCGTTGGTGCAGAGACCCAGTACTTC. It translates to CAWSTGAVGAETQYF.

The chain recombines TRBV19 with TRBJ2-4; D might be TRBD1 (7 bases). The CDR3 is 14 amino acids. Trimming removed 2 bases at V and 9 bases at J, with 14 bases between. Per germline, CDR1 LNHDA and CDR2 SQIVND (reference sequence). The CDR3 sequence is CASSITTQGGIQYF. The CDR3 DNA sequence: TGTGCCAGTAGTATAACCACCCAGGGGGGCATTCAGTACTTC.

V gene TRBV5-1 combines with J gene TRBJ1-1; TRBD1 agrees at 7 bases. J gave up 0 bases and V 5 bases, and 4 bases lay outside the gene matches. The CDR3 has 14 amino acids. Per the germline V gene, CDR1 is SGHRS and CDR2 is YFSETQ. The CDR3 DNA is TGCGCCAGCAGGGGACAGAGGATGAACACTGAAGCTTTCTTT. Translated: CASRGQRMNTEAFF.